The entry below describes one TCR beta chain. The antigen is not known. Through a sample-barcoded 5' primer and a J-beta primer mix, a second PCR was run for about 6 to 12 cycles. TCRdb reprocessed the 5' RACE reads via MiXCR and lists one record per CDR3 protein. The data contain hundreds of thousands of distinct CDR3 sequences, 49% of them singletons. This CDR3 has 14 amino acids. Germline V lookup: CDR1 KGHSH, CDR2 LQKENI. Deletions cut 3 bases from V and 3 bases from J, with 8 bases between. The data belong to a study of blood T cells in healthy people across ages. Study conclusions and caveats: Age advanced and TCR beta diversity per million T cells fell, roughly linearly. Without sorted subsets, naive and antigen-experienced compartments could not be conclusively compared. A greater number of naive CD4+ cells and higher diversity distinguished long-lived donors from aged donors.

The V call is TRBV18, the J call TRBJ1-4; a weak D match, TRBD1 (5 bases). The sequence derives from an older woman in good health. Sample: blood. The CDR3 here is CASSPGVSNEKLFF. The CDR3 coding sequence is TGTGCCAGCTCACCGGGGGTTTCTAATGAAAAACTGTTTTTT.